This T cell receptor (beta chain) was documented in a study of T cell changes during pregnancy in multiple sclerosis. Libraries were prepared by immunoSEQ multiplex PCR; TCRdb keeps only in-frame clonotypes and omits some of them. The repertoire holds over 30,000 clones, with 90% to 95% as singletons. The CDR3 length is 17 residues. CDR1 is SGHAT and CDR2 is FQNNGV in the germline V gene. The V end lost 0 bases, the J end lost 6 bases, and 17 bases lay between the germline ends. The receptor was isolated from a female donor with multiple sclerosis, enrolled in a pregnancy study. The sample consisted of CD4+ T cells from peripheral blood mononuclear cells, taken after pregnancy. The gene calls are TRBV11-2 and TRBJ2-2; TRBD2 might be the D (7 bases). CDR3 sequence reads: CASSLDQSGGRAGELFF. In DNA, the CDR3 is TGTGCCAGCAGCTTAGATCAGTCCGGGGGGCGTGCCGGGGAGCTGTTTTTT.